This record concerns one T cell receptor (beta chain) sequence. These data come from a study of control samples from healthy donors and cancer patients. Clones were read by immunoSEQ multiplex PCR, and TCRdb kept only the in-frame ones, dropping some. The sample comprises around 130,000 clones, around 90% of which are singletons, and almost 2.5% rests with the top ten. The CDR3 length is 17 residues. Germline V gives CDR1 SGHTA, CDR2 FQGNSA. V shed 2 bases and J shed 2 bases, with 16 bases lying between them. The sample comprised blood. The chain links TRBV7-2 to TRBJ1-3; D is undetermined. The sequence derives from a man younger than 35 in good health. The CDR3 nucleotides are TGTGCCAGCAGCTTAATGCAGGCGGCGTCCACTGGAAACACCATATATTTT. Its protein is CASSLMQAASTGNTIYF.